The 26 T cell receptor beta chains listed next were all sequenced from one sample in a study of T cells after yellow fever vaccination. TCRdb passed the 5' RACE reads through MiXCR, listing each CDR3 protein once. The repertoire includes a few hundred thousand distinct CDR3 sequences, roughly 6.2% of them detected once, and approximately 1% sits in the top ten. This material consisted of CD4+ T cells sorted from PBMCs, taken on the day of the yellow fever booster vaccination. The source of these receptors is a man aged 30 to 45 who received the YFV17D yellow fever vaccine.

The rearrangement uses TRBV18 and TRBJ2-7; TRBD2 matches 7 bases. This CDR3 region has 16 residues. J was trimmed by 0 bases and V by 2 bases; bases with no gene match: 7. Germline CDR1 and CDR2: KGHSH and LQKENI. In DNA form, the CDR3 reads TGTGCCAGCTCACCAATGGGCGGGAGTGGCTCCTACGAGCAGTACTTC. Its translation: CASSPMGGSGSYEQYF.

This clonotype was observed a handful of times. The rearrangement uses TRBV7-6 and TRBJ2-2, with D possibly matching TRBD1 (6 bases). The germline V gene encodes CDR1 SGHVS and CDR2 FNYEAQ. The CDR3 spans 13 residues. With 5 bases removed from V and 6 bases from J, the gap between germline ends came to 10 bases. Here the CDR3 reads CASSAQGSGELFF. DNA of the CDR3: TGTGCCAGCAGCGCCCAGGGGTCCGGGGAGCTGTTTTTT.

This clonotype was observed many times. J is TRBJ2-5 and V is TRBV29-1; TRBD2 matches 10 bases. The CDR3 is 12 amino acids. V was clipped by 4 bases and J by 5 bases; unmatched bases: 1. Germline values: CDR1 SQVTM, CDR2 ANQGSEA. CDR3 in amino acids: CSVASGSETQYF. CDR3 coding DNA: TGCAGCGTTGCTAGCGGGAGTGAGACCCAGTACTTC.

In its sample, this clonotype was seen a few times. This chain joins TRBV29-1 and TRBJ2-1, with TRBD1 matching 7 bases. V was clipped by 3 bases and J by 10 bases; unmatched bases: 15. The CDR3 is 15 amino acids. Germline V gene data show CDR1 as SQVTM and CDR2 as ANQGSEA. The CDR3 is CSVEGDDRDETEQFF. The CDR3, as DNA: TGCAGCGTTGAGGGAGATGACAGGGACGAGACCGAGCAGTTCTTC.

This clonotype showed up just a few times. The J gene is TRBJ2-5, the V gene TRBV20-1; D unclear. V lost 0 bases and J 4 bases, leaving 9 bases between the germline ends. The CDR3 is 13 amino acids. CDR1 is DFQATT, CDR2 SNEGSKA, per germline (reference sequence). Here the CDR3 reads CSARDTLSETQYF. CDR3 nucleotides: TGCAGTGCTAGAGATACCCTCTCAGAGACCCAGTACTTC.

About this clonotype itself: The junction and the germline gene differ at one end; a read error may be behind it. The rearrangement uses TRBV4-3 and TRBJ2-1; no clear D. The germline CDR1 and CDR2 sequences are LGHNA and YSLEER. CDR3 length: 15 residues. CDR3 coding DNA: TGCGCCAGCAGCCAAGATGCGCGCTCCTACAATGAGCAGTTGTTC. Residues: CASSQDARSYNEQLF.

This clonotype came up a few times. The V gene is TRBV6-1, the J gene TRBJ1-2, with no clear D. V gave up 6 bases and J gave up 1 base, with 15 bases separating them. Germline lookup yields CDR1 MNHNS and CDR2 SASEGT. This CDR3 comprises 15 residues. CDR3 in amino acids: CASRPPGGFNYGYTF. The CDR3, as DNA: TGTGCCAGCAGGCCCCCGGGAGGATTTAACTATGGCTACACCTTC.

The chain carries TRBV20-1 and TRBJ2-1; a possible D gene is TRBD2 (6 bases). V gave up 1 base and J gave up 9 bases, with 16 bases separating them. Germline CDR1 DFQATT, CDR2 SNEGSKA (reference sequence). The CDR3 consists of 14 residues. The chain's CDR3 is CSARAGVRVTEQFF. DNA of the CDR3: TGCAGTGCTAGAGCGGGGGTGCGTGTAACTGAGCAGTTCTTC.

This chain uses TRBV5-1 with TRBJ2-3, with 7 positions matching TRBD2. Trimming removed 0 bases from V and 2 bases from J; junction bases left unmatched: 9. CDR1 and CDR2 (germline): SGHRS, YFSETQ. The CDR3 covers 17 residues. Here the CDR3 reads CASSLGVVRGDTDTQYF. For the CDR3, the DNA is TGCGCCAGCAGCTTGGGGGTTGTTCGGGGGGACACAGATACGCAGTATTTT.

At least ten counts were recorded for this clonotype. The V call is TRBV2, the J call TRBJ2-7, with 7 bases lining up with TRBD2. Trimming at V came to 3 bases and at J to 5 bases, leaving 10 bases not matched to a gene. Germline CDR1 and CDR2: SNHLY and FYNNEI. CDR3 length equals 15 residues. The CDR3 nucleotides are TGTGCCAGCAGTGAGAGGTCAGGGAGGGAGCACGAGCAGTACTTC. This encodes CASSERSGREHEQYF.

This clonotype was picked up a small number of times. The rearrangement joins TRBV5-6 to TRBJ2-3, with TRBD2 matching over 7 bases. CDR3 length equals 18 residues. Losses at the gene ends were 0 bases for V and 6 bases for J; bases not matched to a gene: 16. Looked up from germline, CDR1 is SGHDT and CDR2 is YYEEEE. CDR3 coding DNA: TGTGCCAGCAGCTTGGCCCTAGCGGTTACCGAATTGGGGGATACGCAGTATTTT. Protein: CASSLALAVTELGDTQYF.

This clonotype showed up just a few times. One junction end does not reproduce the germline sequence, and a read error may be involved. V is TRBV7-2 and J is TRBJ2-3; a possible D gene is TRBD1 (5 bases). Germline V gives CDR1 SGHTA, CDR2 FQGNSA. The length of the CDR3 is 13 residues. CDR3 DNA sequence: TGTGCCAGCAGCTTACAGGGTTCGGATAAGCAGTATTTT. This codes for CASSLQGSDKQYF.

This chain uses TRBV20-1 with TRBJ2-7; either TRBD1 or TRBD2 may supply D (5 bases each). The length of the CDR3 is 14 residues. CDR1 and CDR2 (germline): DFQATT, SNEGSKA (reference sequence). V lost 4 bases, J lost 1 base, and 14 bases lay in between. This CDR3 is CSAKGTPGSYEQYF. CDR3 sequence (DNA): TGCAGTGCTAAGGGGACCCCCGGGTCCTACGAGCAGTACTTC.

This clonotype came up a few times. V and J are TRBV7-6 and TRBJ2-7; unclear D gene. Trimming took off 2 bases at V and 2 bases at J, with 10 bases between the two ends. The CDR3 sequence is 14 residues long. Germline assignment: CDR1 SGHVS and CDR2 FNYEAQ. CDR3 protein: CASSLFGLTYEQYF. In nucleotides, the CDR3 is TGTGCCAGCAGCTTATTTGGGCTAACCTACGAGCAGTACTTC.

The chain carries TRBV14 and TRBJ1-3, with TRBD1 as a possible D gene (6 bases). The V and J ends lost 4 bases and 7 bases respectively, with 17 bases between them. The CDR3 runs to 15 residues. Germline V CDR1 and CDR2: SGHDN, FVKESK. CDR3 nucleotide sequence: TGTGCCAGCAGCCGGAAGACAGGCTATGTGAACACCATATATTTT. Amino acid sequence: CASSRKTGYVNTIYF.

This clonotype appeared many times. As DNA, the CDR3 is TGTGCCAGCAGTCCCGGGACAGGGTTTGTCGATTCCTACGAGCAGTACTTC. It is translated as CASSPGTGFVDSYEQYF. V is TRBV12-3 or TRBV12-4 and J is TRBJ2-7, with 9 bases that match TRBD1. CDR3 length: 17 amino acids. V was pared by 5 bases and J by 1 base, with 12 bases of the junction left unmatched.

This clonotype was found a few times. The chain carries TRBV10-3 and TRBJ2-4; TRBD1 matches 7 bases. The CDR3 consists of 15 residues. V gave up 4 bases and J gave up 6 bases; unmatched junction bases: 9. The germline CDR1 and CDR2 sequences are ENHRY and SYGVKD. Written as DNA, the CDR3 is TGTGCCATCAGTGGGACAGGCAGCCGGGGAAACATTCAGTACTTC. It translates to CAISGTGSRGNIQYF.

The chain employs TRBV7-2 and TRBJ2-1, with D uncertain. V lost 5 bases and J lost 5, with 10 bases in between. Per germline, CDR1 SGHTA and CDR2 FQGNSA. The CDR3 length is 13 residues. The CDR3 here is CASSLARNNEQFF. The CDR3, as DNA: TGTGCCAGCAGCCTTGCCAGAAACAATGAGCAGTTCTTC. Based on the CDR3 plus reference TRBV7-2 and TRBJ2-1, the full variable domain is GAGVSQSPSNKVTEKGKDVELRCDPISGHTALYWYRQSLGQGLEFLIYFQGNSAPDKSGLPSDRFSAERTGGSVSTLTIQRTQQEDSAVYLCASSLARNNEQFFGPGTRLTVL.

This clonotype was seen only a few times. The chain recombines TRBV6-1 with TRBJ2-3; maybe TRBD2 (6 bases). V dropped 5 bases and J dropped 2 bases, with 17 bases sitting between them. Per germline, CDR1 MNHNS and CDR2 SASEGT. The CDR3 runs 16 residues. CDR3 amino acids: CASSRTTNFYTDTQYF. The CDR3 DNA follows: TGTGCCAGCAGTCGGACTACCAACTTTTACACAGATACGCAGTATTTT.

This clonotype was detected a few times. V gene TRBV29-1 combines with J gene TRBJ2-1; a possible D gene is TRBD2 (6 bases). Germline V CDR1 and CDR2: SQVTM, ANQGSEA. With 6 bases removed from V and 0 bases from J, the gap between germline ends came to 15 bases. The CDR3 totals 15 residues. CDR3 protein: CSVSPSGGSYNEQFF. CDR3 DNA: TGCAGCGTATCCCCGTCCGGGGGCTCCTACAATGAGCAGTTCTTC.

Many counts were recorded for this clonotype. The CDR3 bases are TGCAGTGCTAGAGGAGGGGGAAACCAAGAGACCCAGTACTTC. This gives the protein CSARGGGNQETQYF. The rearrangement joins TRBV20-1 to TRBJ2-5; tentative D call: TRBD1 (6 bases). V gave up 1 base and J gave up 0 bases, with 9 bases separating them. The length of the CDR3 is 14 residues. Germline CDR1 DFQATT, CDR2 SNEGSKA (reference sequence).

V and J are TRBV5-1 and TRBJ1-1; D is perhaps TRBD1 (5 bases). V was clipped by 4 bases and J by 0 bases, with 16 bases between them. The CDR3 extends over 16 amino acids. Germline assignment: CDR1 SGHRS and CDR2 YFSETQ. The CDR3 is CASSGTPGSMNTEAFF. The CDR3 DNA sequence: TGCGCCAGCAGCGGGACCCCTGGTAGTATGAACACTGAAGCTTTCTTT.

This chain uses TRBV6-2 or TRBV6-3 with TRBJ2-1; 11 positions match TRBD2. From germline, CDR1 is MNHEY and CDR2 SVGEGT. With V trimmed by 4 bases and J by 4 bases, 9 bases remained unmatched. This CDR3 has 17 residues. The CDR3 reads CASSFRSTSGAYNEQFF. As DNA, the CDR3 is TGTGCCAGCAGTTTCCGGTCGACTAGCGGGGCGTACAATGAGCAGTTCTTC.

V is TRBV12-3 or TRBV12-4 and J is TRBJ1-2; tentatively, D is TRBD1 (6 bases). This CDR3 contains 13 residues. Trimming stripped 3 bases from V and 8 bases from J, with 13 bases between. CDR3 in DNA: TGTGCCAGCAGTTTCCGGGGGGCGTGGGGCTACACCTTC. Translated, it gives CASSFRGAWGYTF.

In this sample, this clonotype turned up many times. V usage is TRBV2 and J usage is TRBJ2-1; 7 bases are shared with TRBD1. Germline V gene lookup returns CDR1 SNHLY and CDR2 FYNNEI. The CDR3 runs to 14 residues. V lost 8 bases to trimming and J lost 8 bases; unmatched junction nucleotides: 12. CDR3 nucleotides: TGTGCCAGCGTCCGGGACAGTGGAGGCGATGAGCAGTTCTTC. Protein: CASVRDSGGDEQFF.

The chain couples TRBV7-2 to TRBJ2-3; 9 nucleotides match TRBD2. The germline CDR1 and CDR2 sequences are SGHTA and FQGNSA. This CDR3 region has 15 residues. Trimming cost V 5 bases and J 5 bases; bases outside gene matches: 8. CDR3 sequence reads: CASSNILLAGDTQYF. The CDR3 DNA sequence: TGTGCCAGCAGCAACATCCTACTAGCGGGAGATACGCAGTATTTT. Looking up the rest from reference TRBV7-2 and TRBJ2-3 gives the full variable domain: GAGVSQSPSNKVTEKGKDVELRCDPISGHTALYWYRQSLGQGLEFLIYFQGNSAPDKSGLPSDRFSAERTGGSVSTLTIQRTQQEDSAVYLCASSNILLAGDTQYFGPGTRLTVL.